The 18 T cell receptor beta chains reported below all come from one sample, sequenced in a study of cytomegalovirus exposure and HLA in healthy donors. This PCR relied on a set of 60 Vbeta primers and 13 Jbeta primers. Clones were read by immunoSEQ multiplex PCR, and TCRdb kept only the in-frame ones, dropping some. The table has roughly 200,000 clones, around 80% seen once; the top ten hold approximately 0.51%. Material: PBMCs. Source of these receptors: a woman aged 45 to 65 in good health and CMV-seronegative.

The chain combines TRBV7-6 with TRBJ2-1; 7 nucleotides match TRBD1. In germline, CDR1 is SGHVS, CDR2 FNYEAQ. CDR3 length equals 15 residues. With V trimmed by 1 base and J by 4 bases, 4 bases remained unmatched. The CDR3 sequence is CASSLVAGGYNEQFF. DNA for the CDR3: TGTGCCAGCAGCTTAGTGGCAGGGGGATACAATGAGCAGTTCTTC.

This clone was seen a handful of times. The V gene is TRBV7-9, the J gene TRBJ2-1; 10 nucleotides align to TRBD2. The CDR3 length is 15 residues. Germline V CDR1 and CDR2: SEHNR, FQNEAQ (reference sequence). The V and J ends lost 4 bases and 9 bases, in that order; junction bases with no gene match: 9. CDR3 amino acids: CASSSLAGVVSEQFF. The DNA for the CDR3 is TGTGCCAGCAGCTCTCTAGCGGGAGTCGTCAGTGAGCAGTTCTTC.

The chain links TRBV19 to TRBJ2-1; 12 nucleotides line up with TRBD2. The CDR3 is 14 amino acids. J lost 10 bases, V lost 4 bases, and 5 bases had no gene match. Germline values: CDR1 LNHDA, CDR2 SQIVND (reference sequence). The CDR3 is CASSTMTSGSEQFF. For the CDR3, the DNA is TGTGCCAGTAGTACAATGACTAGCGGGAGCGAGCAGTTCTTC.

The chain recombines TRBV18 with TRBJ2-7, with a tentative D call TRBD1 (6 bases). The CDR3 extends over 15 amino acids. V was shortened by 3 bases and J by 2 bases, with 14 bases between the two germline ends. Per the germline V gene, CDR1 is KGHSH and CDR2 is LQKENI. The CDR3 protein is CASSPTGTKAYEQYF. The CDR3 DNA reads TGTGCCAGCTCACCCACCGGGACAAAGGCCTACGAGCAGTACTTC.

This chain uses TRBV14 with TRBJ2-1; 8 bases match TRBD1. The germline V gene has CDR1 SGHDN and CDR2 FVKESK. Trimming at V came to 4 bases and at J to 6 bases, leaving 14 bases not matched to a gene. This CDR3 comprises 17 residues. CDR3 sequence: CASSPQAGGPRINEQFF. Written as DNA, the CDR3 is TGTGCCAGCAGCCCACAAGCAGGGGGCCCGCGCATCAATGAGCAGTTCTTC.

The chain combines TRBV7-3 with TRBJ2-5, with 10 bases aligning to TRBD1. The CDR3 covers 13 residues. The V and J ends lost 5 bases and 5 bases, in that order; junction bases with no gene match: 2. Germline lookup yields CDR1 SGHTA and CDR2 FQGTGA. Written as DNA, the CDR3 is TGTGCCAGCAGCGCGGGACAGGGGGAGACCCAGTACTTC. Translation: CASSAGQGETQYF.

The rearrangement uses TRBV5-4 and TRBJ2-3, with 8 bases fitting TRBD2. This CDR3 has 15 residues. Trimming cost V 2 bases and J 2 bases; bases outside gene matches: 4. Germline lookup yields CDR1 SGHNT and CDR2 YYREEE (reference sequence). This CDR3 reads CASSFSGTNTDTQYF. Written as DNA, the CDR3 is TGTGCCAGCAGCTTTAGCGGGACAAACACAGATACGCAGTATTTT.

The chain links TRBV6-5 to TRBJ1-6; TRBD1 agrees at 7 bases. The CDR3 is 15 amino acids. Losses at the gene ends were 6 bases for V and 5 bases for J; bases not matched to a gene: 7. Germline V lookup: CDR1 MNHEY, CDR2 SVGAGI. The CDR3 nucleotides are TGTGCCAGCAGCCCCGGGACAGTAAATAATTCACCCCTCCACTTT. Amino acids: CASSPGTVNNSPLHF.

This clone was recorded only once. The genes are TRBV5-6 and TRBJ2-5; D may be TRBD2 (5 bases). V dropped 4 bases and J dropped 11 bases, with 18 bases sitting between them. The germline CDR1 and CDR2 sequences are SGHDT and YYEEEE. This CDR3 has 13 residues. CDR3 DNA sequence: TGTGCCAGCAGCCAACGGGTGCCCTGGGAGCAGTACTTC. It encodes CASSQRVPWEQYF.

V gene TRBV15 combines with J gene TRBJ2-7; TRBD2 aligns across 7 bases. The length of the CDR3 is 11 residues. Germline V gene data show CDR1 as LNHNV and CDR2 as YYDKDF (reference sequence). Trimming at V came to 10 bases and at J to 5 bases, leaving 5 bases not matched to a gene. The CDR3 reads CASGSMNEQYF. DNA of the CDR3: TGTGCCAGCGGGAGTATGAACGAGCAGTACTTC.

The chain couples TRBV6-6 to TRBJ2-5, with D perhaps TRBD2 (5 bases). The CDR3 spans 15 residues. CDR1 and CDR2 (germline): MNHNY, SVGAGI (reference sequence). V was clipped by 4 bases and J by 5 bases, with 17 bases between them. CDR3 coding DNA: TGTGCCAGCAGTTCCCGATTTGCGGGCCGGGAGACCCAGTACTTC. Encoded protein: CASSSRFAGRETQYF.

The rearrangement uses TRBV7-2 and TRBJ1-5; D gene uncertain. This CDR3 comprises 15 residues. In germline, CDR1 is SGHTA, CDR2 FQGNSA. Trimming shortened V by 6 bases and J by 3 bases, and 15 bases separated the two germline ends. The CDR3 DNA reads TGTGCCAGCAGACTCGTATCTTCGGTCAATCAGCCCCAGCATTTT. This translates into CASRLVSSVNQPQHF.

The gene calls are TRBV4-1 and TRBJ1-5, with 8 bases identical to TRBD1. Unmatched junction bases numbered 7, after V lost 1 base and J lost 5 bases. The CDR3 length is 16 residues. Germline V gene data show CDR1 as MGHRA and CDR2 as YSYEKL. CDR3 amino acids: CASSQVANRGDQPQHF. CDR3 DNA: TGCGCCAGCAGCCAAGTCGCAAACAGGGGGGATCAGCCCCAGCATTTT.

This chain connects TRBV6-5 to TRBJ2-7; possible D gene TRBD1, 6 bases. The V end was cut by 0 bases, the J end by 2 bases, with 14 bases between. Germline V gives CDR1 MNHEY, CDR2 SVGAGI. This CDR3 has 16 residues. The CDR3 sequence is CASSYSPDSGPYEQYF. CDR3 bases: TGTGCCAGCAGTTACTCCCCGGACAGTGGCCCCTACGAGCAGTACTTC.

The chain employs TRBV4-1 and TRBJ1-2; TRBD1 matches 7 bases. The CDR3 covers 19 residues. Germline assignment: CDR1 MGHRA and CDR2 YSYEKL. V lost 3 bases, J lost 4 bases, and 20 bases stayed unmatched. The CDR3 nucleotides read TGCGCCAGCAGCCACAGGCCTAACCAACAGGGGAGCGACGGCTATGGCTACACCTTC. Translating it yields CASSHRPNQQGSDGYGYTF.

The chain employs TRBV10-1 and TRBJ2-5; 9 nucleotides align to TRBD1. V lost 3 bases and J lost 2; bases outside the gene matches: 7. Looked up from germline, CDR1 is WNHNN and CDR2 is SYGVQD (reference sequence). The CDR3 spans 16 residues. The DNA of the CDR3 is TGCGCCAGCAGTGATGGTTGGGGACAGGGACAAGAGACCCAGTACTTC. Residues: CASSDGWGQGQETQYF.

The chain employs TRBV5-4 and TRBJ1-2; 11 nucleotides agree with TRBD1. V lost 3 bases and J lost 7; bases outside the gene matches: 2. Per the germline V gene, CDR1 is SGHNT and CDR2 is YYREEE (reference sequence). This CDR3 is built from 13 residues. Written as DNA, the CDR3 is TGTGCCAGCAGCTCGGACAGGGGGCCTGGCTACACCTTC. Encoded protein: CASSSDRGPGYTF.

The V and J genes are TRBV7-9 and TRBJ2-1; 9 positions match TRBD1. Per the germline V gene, CDR1 is SEHNR and CDR2 is FQNEAQ (reference sequence). V was pared by 5 bases and J by 10 bases, with 12 bases of the junction left unmatched. CDR3 length equals 15 residues. This CDR3 is CASSQGRDRVYEQFF. CDR3 nucleotide sequence: TGTGCCAGCAGCCAAGGCCGGGACAGGGTATACGAGCAGTTCTTC.